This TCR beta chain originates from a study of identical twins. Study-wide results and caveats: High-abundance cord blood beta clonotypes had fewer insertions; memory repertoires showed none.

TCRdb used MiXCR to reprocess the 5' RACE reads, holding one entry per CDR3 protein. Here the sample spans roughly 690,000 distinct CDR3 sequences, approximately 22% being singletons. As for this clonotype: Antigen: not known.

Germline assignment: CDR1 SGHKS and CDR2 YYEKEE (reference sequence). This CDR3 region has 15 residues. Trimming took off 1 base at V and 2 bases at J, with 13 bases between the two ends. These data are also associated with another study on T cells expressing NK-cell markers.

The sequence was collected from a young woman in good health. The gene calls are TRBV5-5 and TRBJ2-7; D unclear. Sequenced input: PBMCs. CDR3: CASSLSGPSTYEQYF. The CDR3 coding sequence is TGTGCCAGCAGCTTGTCTGGACCCTCAACCTACGAGCAGTACTTC.